This paragraph reports one TCR beta chain. This record comes from a study of chemoradiotherapy in HPV16-positive cancers. The V gene lost 0 bases and the J gene lost 2 bases, with 5 bases spanning the gap. The CDR3 is 13 residues long. Germline assignment: CDR1 MNHEY and CDR2 SMNVEV (reference sequence). Measured with immunoSEQ multiplex PCR; TCRdb has only the in-frame clones, and not every one. The data show under 5,000 clones, around 80% seen once. The gene calls are TRBV27 and TRBJ2-7; no clear D gene. The sequence was obtained from a human donor with HPV-associated anogenital cancer. Sampling took place from a patient who underwent chemoradiotherapy. CDR3 in DNA: TGTGCCAGCAGTTTATCTTCGGCCTACGAGCAGTACTTC. This gives the protein CASSLSSAYEQYF.